The TCR beta chain described here comes from a study of blood T cell repertoires in COVID-19. Profiled with immunoSEQ multiplex PCR; TCRdb holds only in-frame clones, not every one. The data hold about 190,000 clones, with approximately 90% observed a single time. Germline-derived CDR1 and CDR2 are MDHEN and SYDVKM. The CDR3 is made up of 16 amino acids. The V and J ends lost 6 bases and 7 bases respectively, with 21 bases between them. Sample: peripheral blood. J is TRBJ2-2 and V is TRBV28; maybe TRBD2 (6 bases). This clonotype was obtained from an older woman with COVID-19, enrolled during active disease. CDR3 amino acids: CASRKSRDSGDGELFF. As DNA, the CDR3 is TGTGCCAGCAGGAAGTCTAGGGACTCAGGCGACGGGGAGCTGTTTTTT.